This T cell receptor (beta chain) was sequenced for a study of cytomegalovirus exposure and HLA in healthy donors (dated by TCRdb to the late 2010s). About the investigation overall: According to an earlier analysis of several hundred of the donors, about 190 million T cells yielded 120 million or so unique TCR beta sequences and approximately 280 Gb of sequence data. The study combined high-throughput TCR immunosequencing, statistical association of individual TCRs with disease status, and machine learning to predict cytomegalovirus infection status. Among the roughly 390 genotyped donors, roughly 80% belonged to the genetic ancestry cluster associated with self-reported Caucasian donors. Alongside the repertoire data, information on donor age, sex, ethnicity and CMV serostatus was compiled. HLA typing covered class I and class II loci at four-digit resolution. On average, 235,054 unique TCR beta nucleotide sequences were sequenced per donor among a few hundred genotyped donors of the cohort, with about 19% of those sequences being non-productive. Every discovery cohort repertoire had been produced on one sequencing platform. Genome-wide SNP genotypes for about three fifths of the roughly 670 donors were used in a later genetic analysis, which treated that subset as a discovery cohort. The number of typed donors differed by locus: roughly 629-640 for A, B, C, DRB1 and DQB1; about 520 for DQA1; around 610 for DPA1; and roughly 450 for DPB1. Roughly 300 gigabases of sequencing data and 70 million to 95 million unique TCR sequences made up an early release that covered some 640 HLA-typed donors. To decide whether each TCR beta V gene segment behaved as functional or pseudogenic, an earlier analysis of approximately 590 of the donors relied on high-throughput TCR beta sequencing. A later analysis re-examined previously published TCR beta repertoires from hundreds of donors and added high-resolution HLA genotyping to investigate patterns of TCR occurrence. In the later analysis, no new phenotypic data were used to find candidate immune exposures; instead, reliance was placed on TCR beta sequences and their occurrence across donors. The study aimed to test whether signatures of past pathogen exposure could be identified by cataloging public T cell receptors. Roughly five DR-DQ haplotypes were handled as single units for association and clustering, since linkage in the cohort was strong. Along with the 666-subject first cohort, a separate validation cohort of 120 different subjects was used. Using immunosequencing, the study profiled T cell repertoires from 640 or so subjects and related those repertoires to cytomegalovirus serostatus. Overall study outcomes, separate from this receptor: In a later analysis, several top co-occurrence clusters were reported to appear linked to parvovirus B19, influenza, CMV and Epstein-Barr virus. In a later analysis, the rate of TCR association differed among HLA loci, with DRB1 alleles having the most associated TCRs and HLA-C alleles having the fewest. A further reported finding was that TCR beta sequences accurately predicted the HLA-A and HLA-B alleles for most subjects in the first cohort. A later genetic analysis associated a missense DCLRE1C variant with V-gene and J-gene trimming of TCR beta chains, and an independent cohort replicated the association. A later genetic analysis reported fewer N-insertions in productive TCRs among donors in an Asian-associated ancestry cluster than the approximately 670-donor mean. In a later analysis, HLA-associated TCR beta chains were found to be more clonally expanded and to have lower generation probabilities than equally common non-associated chains. A cluster of highly shared sequence variants was judged likely to be a technical artifact of the sequencing pipeline. Presence/absence analyses assumed roughly uniform sequencing depth across donors, an assumption that may not hold. The classifier was reported to diagnose cytomegalovirus status with high specificity and sensitivity in both the original and validation cohorts. Immune exposure information for the cohort was limited to CMV serostatus. Strong co-occurrence of HLA alleles, especially DR and DQ, made assigning TCR associations to individual alleles difficult. Because the 87-base-pair reads could not distinguish some IMGT-functional V segments, including TRBV6-2 and TRBV6-3, those segments were excluded. In vitro tests confirmed that a few of the cytomegalovirus-associated TCR beta chains recognize cytomegalovirus antigens. The cohort was sequenced for TCR beta chains only, and without alpha or paired-chain data the features that could be detected were limited. Linkage disequilibrium might explain the correlated functional status among segregating V segments, but an unknown experimental factor could not be ruled out. Because counts were too low, seventeen rarely observed V segments, including chromosome 9 orphons, were excluded from the earlier analysis of a few hundred of the donors. Because HLA typing was unavailable for some donors at each locus, only the typed subset was used in association tests. A later analysis found that most CMV-associated TCR beta chains appeared HLA-restricted, with HLA associations seemingly driven largely by CMV exposure. In an earlier analysis of more than 450 of the donors, most TCR beta V segments were observed in productive rearrangements about 87% or about 30% of the time, broadly matching IMGT annotations. It was suggested by the authors that the approach could potentially be generalized to other disease states and immunological phenotypes. A total of 164 TCR beta chains were listed by the study as associated with cytomegalovirus. In a later analysis, more than 15,000 TCR beta sequences were associated with specific HLA alleles at a false discovery rate of 0.05. Across donors, most TCR sequences were observed very rarely, whereas some public TCRs were present in many individuals.

Library method: the immunoSEQ multiplex PCR assay. For the multiplex PCR, a mixture combining 60 forward primers for TCR Vbeta segments and 13 reverse primers for TCR Jbeta segments was used. A multiplex PCR assay on genomic DNA amplified the CDR3 region of rearranged TCR beta genes. On the Illumina HiSeq System, the amplified TCR beta libraries were sequenced as 87-base-pair reads. Processing in the source paper ran as follows. A later analysis tallied about 77 million unique TCR beta chains across the 666 repertoires, and some 10 million of those chains were shared by two or more donors. To remove PCR and sequencing errors, raw reads were error-corrected and collapsed into unique sequences using a nearest-neighbor algorithm that merged closely related sequences. V, D and J gene segments were assigned by aligning CDR3 sequences to IMGT reference sequences. For a sequence to be retained, a match of at least six nucleotides was required to both a V gene segment and a J gene segment. A rearrangement counted as productive if the CDR3 had no stop codons and remained in frame with V and J, and every other rearrangement counted as non-productive. CDR3 was defined according to IMGT convention as the region running from the second conserved V-encoded cysteine to the conserved J-encoded phenylalanine. The earlier analysis of about 640 of the donors excluded any sequence lacking an unambiguous match to a single V gene segment. An earlier analysis of 587 of the donors called V segments functional above 56.7% productive rearrangements and segregating when the between-donor standard deviation exceeded 5%. A statistical classification framework was built to diagnose cytomegalovirus status from the catalog of TCR beta chain sequences. In a later analysis, V and J genes were assigned by comparing TCR nucleotide sequences against IMGT/GENE-DB human TR gene sequences. Using the TCRdist pipeline, a later analysis assigned CDR3 sequences along with most-parsimonious VDJ recombination scenarios. In a later analysis, each TCR beta chain was defined by its CDR3 amino acid sequence together with its V-gene family, and reads without a unique V-gene family were excluded. To address suspected cross-contamination and a sequencing artifact, a later analysis removed approximately 600 highly shared, low-generation-probability nucleotide sequences. For each public chain, a later analysis derived a clonal expansion index from normalized ranks of inferred template counts within each repertoire. Generation probabilities in a later analysis came from a VDJ recombination model fitted to out-of-frame rearrangements, and those results were checked against IGoR. A later analysis scored TCR-TCR, TCR-HLA and TCR-CMV co-occurrence with hypergeometric tests, applying a repertoire-size bias correction to TCR pairs. A later analysis estimated false discovery rates by permuting HLA or CMV assignments 20 times. A later analysis grouped co-occurring TCRs with DBSCAN, adding TCRdist sequence similarity when clustering within HLA-allele-positive subsets. For co-occurrence clustering, repertoires with fewer than 30,000 or more than 120,000 public chains were excluded, along with roughly five repertoires with anomalous nucleotide sharing. The source is immuneACCESS, and TCRdb retained only in-frame sequences with V and J called. Part of the clones is not carried over; for the studies checked, unresolved V genes explain less than half of this, and the remainder is unexplained. That table furnishes V, J and clone size, whereas the DNA furnished D and trimming. The sample has some 170,000 clones on record, around three quarters of them singletons. Of the sample, less than 4.5% falls within the top ten clones.

The V end gives up 8 bases and the J end 2 bases, leaving 3 bases in the junction not matched to a gene. CDR1 and CDR2 were assigned from the germline V gene as ENHRY and SYGVKD. Measured from the cysteine to the phenylalanine, the CDR3 is 12 residues long. The only DNA kept is the CDR3, 36 bases in frame from the first base. The cohort consisted of 600 to 700 healthy bone marrow donors. At the time of sampling, every cohort member was nominally healthy, though immune exposures that went unrecorded were likely present. The donor tested CMV seropositive, placing the donor among the approximately 310 seropositive members of the cohort. Each donor provided a peripheral blood sample, and peripheral blood mononuclear cells were used for TCR beta sequencing. The Qiagen DNeasy Blood Extraction Kit was used to extract genomic DNA from the blood cell samples. Regarding this clone: Its antigen is unknown. Base-call qualities are not available, and no considerably larger clone is one nucleotide away.

What was sequenced was PBMCs. The receptor was derived from a man aged 25 to 40 in good health and CMV-seropositive. The chain links TRBV10-3 with TRBJ2-7, and 7 bases in between align with TRBD1. The CDR3 protein is CAIGGQTYEQYF. The DNA reads as follows: TGTGCCATCGGGGGACAGACCTACGAGCAGTACTTC.